Here is one T cell receptor (beta chain) with its context. Its antigen is currently unknown. This specimen belongs to a study of monozygotic twins with cystic fibrosis. Looked up from germline, CDR1 is SEHNR and CDR2 is FQNEAQ (reference sequence). The CDR3 totals 15 residues. Trimming removed 1 base at V and 6 bases at J, with 10 bases between. Sequencing used immunoSEQ multiplex PCR; TCRdb keeps in-frame clones, though not all of them. The table has 25,000 to 40,000 clones, around 96% seen once. Study findings and constraints: In this small cohort, shared CDR3 numbers showed no association with age, concordance or disease severity. Co-twins had the most similar V usage for 13 of 16 pairs, J for 8. Monozygotic CF twins shared more identical nucleotide clonotypes than unrelated patients. The repertoire was suggested to be naive-dominated, clonality median about 0.0094.

The sequence was collected from a girl aged 2 to 9 with cystic fibrosis. The J gene is TRBJ1-6, the V gene TRBV7-9; D is uncertain. Material: blood. The CDR3 sequence is CASSLVTGSNSPLHF. The CDR3 DNA sequence: TGTGCCAGCAGCTTAGTAACGGGGAGTAATTCACCCCTCCACTTT.